This TCR beta chain was found in a study of cytomegalovirus exposure and HLA in healthy donors. Study information: A preliminary data release comprised tens of millions of unique TCRs obtained from HLA-typed donors.

Overall study results and limits: The dataset shows that most TCR sequences were rare, while some public TCRs occurred in many donors.

This clone was seen only a few times. Its antigen is undetermined. This CDR3 is built from 15 residues. Germline assignment: CDR1 MNHNS and CDR2 SASEGT. Trimming left V 1 base short and J 3 bases short, with 11 bases between. The PCR made use of 60 Vbeta and 13 Jbeta primers. The repertoire was sequenced with immunoSEQ multiplex PCR; TCRdb's copy has only in-frame clones and lacks some. The data show around 300,000 clones, more than 55% seen once. The genes are TRBV6-1 and TRBJ2-3; D may be TRBD1 (6 bases). The source material was PBMCs. The TCR originated in a female donor in good health and CMV-seronegative. CDR3 residues: CASSEGPGETDTQYF. DNA for the CDR3: TGTGCCAGCAGTGAAGGCCCAGGGGAAACAGATACGCAGTATTTT.